This T cell receptor beta chain was recovered during a study of blood T cell repertoires in COVID-19. Across the study: Spain, Italy and the United States supplied samples that represented acute and convalescent COVID-19. PBMCs, B-cell-depleted T cells, or T cells were the source of the cDNA or gDNA that made up the material.

Methods used by the authors: Estimated nucleated cell counts came from reference gene primer amplification. Libraries were prepared by immunoSEQ multiplex PCR; TCRdb keeps only in-frame clonotypes and omits some of them. V, J and clone size reflect that table, while D and trimming were determined from the DNA. In the table there are about 260,000 clones, around 84% of which are singletons. Looked up from germline, CDR1 is GTSNPN and CDR2 is SVGIG (reference sequence). The CDR3 is made up of 13 amino acids. V was shortened by 3 bases and J by 2 bases, with 11 bases between the two germline ends. Source material: peripheral blood. This receptor was identified in a woman in her forties who had recovered from COVID-19. The chain recombines TRBV30 with TRBJ2-7, with unresolved D. As DNA, the CDR3 is TGTGCCTGGAGCGTTCGCGGTACCTACGAGCAGTACTTC. Translated: CAWSVRGTYEQYF.